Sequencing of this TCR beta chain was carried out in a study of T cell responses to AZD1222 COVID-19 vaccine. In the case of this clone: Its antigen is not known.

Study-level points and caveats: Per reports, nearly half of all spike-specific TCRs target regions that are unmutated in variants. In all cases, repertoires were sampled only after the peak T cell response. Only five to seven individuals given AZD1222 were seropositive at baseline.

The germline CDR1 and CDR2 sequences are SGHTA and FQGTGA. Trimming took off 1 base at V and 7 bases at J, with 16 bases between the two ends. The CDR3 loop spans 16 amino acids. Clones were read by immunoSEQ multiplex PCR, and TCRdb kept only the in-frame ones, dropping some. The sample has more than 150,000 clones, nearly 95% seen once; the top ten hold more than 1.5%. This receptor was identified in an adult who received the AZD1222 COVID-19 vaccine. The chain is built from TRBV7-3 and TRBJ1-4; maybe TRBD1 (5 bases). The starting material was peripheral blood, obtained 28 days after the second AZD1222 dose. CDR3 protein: CASSLNPPGDGEKLFF. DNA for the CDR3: TGTGCCAGCAGCTTAAATCCCCCGGGGGATGGTGAAAAACTGTTTTTT.